This T cell receptor beta chain was documented in a study of response to subunit inactivated influenza vaccine. This clonotype was found a few times. The CDR3 spans 19 residues. The trim removed 0 bases at V and 1 base at J, leaving 6 bases unmatched. Germline CDR1 is LGHNA and CDR2 is YSLEER. TCRdb analysed the RT-PCR reads with MiXCR anew, one entry per CDR3 protein. The repertoire holds under 550,000 distinct CDR3 sequences, with around 8% as singletons. The sequence derives from a man aged 50 to 69 who received an inactivated influenza vaccine. The J gene is TRBJ2-6, the V gene TRBV4-3; 10 bases match TRBD1. The specimen was PBMCs from blood, collected less than 30 months after vaccination. The CDR3 sequence is CASSQDAWDRGSGANVLTF. Here the CDR3 DNA reads TGCGCCAGCAGCCAAGATGCCTGGGACAGGGGATCTGGGGCCAACGTCCTGACTTTC.